The 16 T cell receptor beta chains below all came from one sample that was sequenced in a study of blood T cell repertoires in COVID-19 (dated by TCRdb to between 2020 and 2021). Libraries were made using the immunoSEQ multiplex PCR assay. The immuneACCESS repertoire file appears here via TCRdb, limited to in-frame rearrangements. These files lack a portion of the clones; in checked studies, under half of the deficit traces to unresolved V genes, and the cause of the others is not known. This sample has roughly 300,000 clones in its table, and about 86% of those were observed once. The ten largest clones capture around 3.2% of the sample. Material: peripheral blood. The receptors originated from an older woman with active or convalescent COVID-19.

The chain combines TRBV9 with TRBJ1-3; D remains ambiguous. Germline V gene data show CDR1 as SGDLS and CDR2 as YYNGEE. V dropped 1 base and J dropped 0 bases, with 11 bases sitting between them. This CDR3 region has 16 residues. The CDR3 protein is CASSVSHLSSGNTIYF. The CDR3, as DNA: TGTGCCAGCAGCGTAAGTCACCTGAGCTCTGGAAACACCATATATTTT.

CDR3 sequence: CASTPRAATGVEETQYF. CDR3 in DNA: TGTGCCAGCACCCCCCGGGCCGCGACAGGGGTTGAAGAGACCCAGTACTTC. This chain links TRBV21-1 with TRBJ2-5; TRBD1 is the table's D call and was not checked against the DNA. TRBV21-1 counts as a pseudogene. The CDR3 has 17 residues.

The chain has TRBV6-5 and TRBJ1-3; TRBD1 matches 7 bases. V dropped 6 bases and J dropped 0; count of bases not matched to a gene: 5. Germline lookup yields CDR1 MNHEY and CDR2 SVGAGI. There are 15 residues in the CDR3. The CDR3 protein is CASSKQGHSGNTIYF. The CDR3 DNA is TGTGCCAGCAGCAAACAGGGGCACTCTGGAAACACCATATATTTT.

The chain links TRBV10-3 to TRBJ1-6, with a possible D match to TRBD1 (5 bases). The germline V and J ends were trimmed by 4 bases and 9 bases, with 13 bases remaining between them. This CDR3 has 14 amino acids. Germline values: CDR1 ENHRY, CDR2 SYGVKD. CDR3 amino acids: CAISGRGTGSPLHF. Here the CDR3 DNA reads TGTGCCATCAGTGGGCGGGGGACCGGTTCACCCCTCCACTTT.

CDR3 in DNA: TGTGCCAGCAGTGACTTCCTCGGGACTAGCGGGAACTACGAGCAGTACTTC. Protein product: CASSDFLGTSGNYEQYF. The chain is built from TRBV6-4 and TRBJ2-7; TRBD2 matches 13 bases. The CDR3 runs to 17 residues. The trim removed 1 base at V and 3 bases at J, leaving 6 bases unmatched. Germline V CDR1 and CDR2: MRHNA, SNTAGT.

This sequence joins TRBV6-5 and TRBJ2-7; D is unresolved. Trimming took off 6 bases at V and 6 bases at J, with 18 bases between the two ends. CDR1 is MNHEY, CDR2 SVGAGI, per germline. The CDR3 extends over 14 amino acids. The CDR3 DNA sequence: TGTGCCAGCAGAACCTTACGAAAAGAGGCCGAGCAGTACTTC. Translating it yields CASRTLRKEAEQYF.

This clone has a single count. V is TRBV19 and J is TRBJ2-1; TRBD2 agrees at 7 bases. The junction had 7 bases not matched to a gene; V was cut back by 5 bases and J by 0 bases. Germline assignment: CDR1 LNHDA and CDR2 SQIVND (reference sequence). There are 16 residues in the CDR3. The CDR3 here is CASSPRLALSYNEQFF. The CDR3 DNA is TGTGCCAGTAGTCCAAGACTAGCCCTCTCCTACAATGAGCAGTTCTTC. Supplemented by reference TRBV19 and TRBJ2-1, the full variable domain reads DGGITQSPKYLFRKEGQNVTLSCEQNLNHDAMYWYRQDPGQGLRLIYYSQIVNDFQKGDIAEGYSVSREKKESFPLTVTSAQKNPTAFYLCASSPRLALSYNEQFFGPGTRLTVL.

Details on this clone: Relative to the germline gene, one junction end is altered; a read error may explain this. The chain joins TRBV10-3 to TRBJ1-1; TRBD1 agrees at 10 bases. The CDR3 totals 12 residues. Germline assignment: CDR1 ENHRY and CDR2 SYGVKD. CDR3 coding DNA: TGTGCCATCAGGACCGGGACAGGGGAACCAGGGTTT. Translated: CAIRTGTGEPGF.

J is TRBJ2-5 and V is TRBV9; 9 bases fit TRBD1. Germline trimming cut 0 bases from V and 7 bases from J; bases unmatched to any gene: 4. This CDR3 spans 14 amino acids. CDR1 SGDLS and CDR2 YYNGEE come from the germline V gene. The CDR3 is CASSVATGGTTQYF. The CDR3 coding sequence is TGTGCCAGCAGCGTAGCCACAGGGGGCACGACCCAGTACTTC.

The J gene is TRBJ2-1, the V gene TRBV2; D is unclear. V gave up 6 bases and J gave up 10 bases, with 10 bases separating them. This CDR3 spans 11 amino acids. Germline lookup yields CDR1 SNHLY and CDR2 FYNNEI. CDR3 nucleotide sequence: TGTGCCAGCAGCGCTAGTGACGAGCAGTTCTTC. Translating gives CASSASDEQFF.

This chain links TRBV18 with TRBJ1-1; 12 nucleotides match TRBD1. This CDR3 contains 17 residues. The germline V gene encodes CDR1 KGHSH and CDR2 LQKENI. The V gene end was trimmed by 6 bases and the J gene end by 1 base; junction bases not matched to a gene: 9. CDR3: CASSPRGQGAPNTEAFF. The CDR3 DNA sequence: TGTGCCAGCTCTCCGAGGGGACAGGGGGCCCCGAACACTGAAGCTTTCTTT.

V gene TRBV7-8 combines with J gene TRBJ2-6; no reliable D call. V lost 4 bases and J lost 0, with 10 bases in between. Germline CDR1 and CDR2: SGHVS and FQNEAQ. The CDR3 length is 16 residues. CDR3 DNA sequence: TGTGCCAGCAGCTCCCGAGCCGACTCTGGGGCCAACGTCCTGACTTTC. This sequence encodes CASSSRADSGANVLTF. The full variable domain, in which reference TRBV7-8 and TRBJ2-6 provide the parts outside the CDR3, is GAGVSQSPRYKVAKRGQDVALRCDPISGHVSLFWYQQALGQGPEFLTYFQNEAQLDKSGLPSDRFFAERPEGSVSTLKIQRTQQEDSAVYLCASSSRADSGANVLTFGAGSRLTVL.

CDR3 sequence (DNA): TGTGCCAGCAGTTACATCGGGACAGACTATGGCTACACCTTC. Translated: CASSYIGTDYGYTF. The chain has TRBV6-2 or TRBV6-3 and TRBJ1-2; 7 bases fit TRBD1. V trimming: 2 bases; J trimming: 3 bases; junction bases outside the gene matches: 3. This CDR3 comprises 14 residues. Germline loops: CDR1 MNHEY, CDR2 SVGEGT.

J is TRBJ2-3 and V is TRBV6-5; D might be TRBD2 (6 bases). The V end was cut by 6 bases, the J end by 0 bases, with 13 bases between. Per the germline V gene, CDR1 is MNHEY and CDR2 is SVGAGI. The CDR3 is 15 residues long. CDR3 sequence: CASSPTGDSTDTQYF. Here the CDR3 DNA reads TGTGCCAGCAGCCCCACGGGGGATAGCACAGATACGCAGTATTTT.

This clone was observed a few times. The V call is TRBV7-8, the J call TRBJ1-1, with D possibly TRBD1 on 5 matching bases. Trimming cost V 4 bases and J 4 bases, with 13 bases left between them. The CDR3 loop spans 14 amino acids. Germline V lookup: CDR1 SGHVS, CDR2 FQNEAQ. The CDR3 region has the DNA TGTGCCAGCAGCTCCATCAGGGCGGCCACTGAAGCTTTCTTT. Translated, it gives CASSSIRAATEAFF.

V is TRBV12-5 and J is TRBJ2-3; 11 nucleotides agree with TRBD2. Trimming took 4 bases from V and 2 from J; bases not matched to a gene: 2. Germline lookup yields CDR1 LGHNT and CDR2 FRNRAP. This CDR3 has 15 residues. CDR3 sequence: CASGSGLAVTDTQYF. CDR3 DNA sequence: TGTGCTAGTGGTTCGGGACTAGCGGTCACAGATACGCAGTATTTT.